This is a list of T cell receptor beta chains from one sample in a study of graft-versus-host responses after intestinal transplantation. TCRdb keeps only in-frame clones here, not all; method: immunoSEQ multiplex PCR. The sample contains approximately 37,000 clones, under 90% of which appear only once. The source was PBMCs, collected approximately 270 days after transplant. All receptors derive from a human patient who received an intestinal transplant, so some T cells may come from the graft donor. Both conserved end residues are part of each CDR3. A D gene is named only where the DNA matches it firmly. Not every row has a clone size; where given, it reads once, few, many or a size class.

d_call | j_call | clone_size | v_call | cdr3_nt | cdr3_aa
- | TRBJ2-3 | - | TRBV21-1 | TGTGCCAGCAGCAAGCTCAAGACAGGGGTTGTCACAGATACGCAGTATTTT | CASSKLKTGVVTDTQYF
TRBD2 | TRBJ2-7 | - | TRBV4-2 | TGTGCCAGCAGGCCCAGTGAAGGCGGGGGGAATGAGCAGTACTTC | CASRPSEGGGNEQYF
TRBD1 | TRBJ1-1 | - | TRBV25-1 | TGTGCCAGCAATCCGCCGGGACAGATCATGAACACTGAAGCTTTCTTT | CASNPPGQIMNTEAFF
TRBD2 | TRBJ2-3 | few | TRBV11-2 | TGTGCCAGCAGCTTAGAATGGCTAGCGGCGCGGAGGGGTGGCACAGATACGCAGTATTTT | CASSLEWLAARRGGTDTQYF
TRBD2 | TRBJ2-3 | once | TRBV9 | TGTGCCAGCAACCCGGGGGGAGGAGGGCCTCTAGGCACAGATACGCAGTATTTT | CASNPGGGGPLGTDTQYF
- | TRBJ1-5 | - | TRBV7-9 | TGTGCCAGCAGCTTACCGAATCAGCCCCAGCATTTT | CASSLPNQPQHF
TRBD1 | TRBJ2-2 | - | TRBV6-5 | TGTGCCAGCAGACCGGACAGGGGAAACACCGGGGAGCTGTTTTTT | CASRPDRGNTGELFF
- | TRBJ1-2 | - | TRBV11-2 | TGTGCCAGCAGCTTGAGTCACGGAAACTATGGCTACACCTTC | CASSLSHGNYGYTF
TRBD1 | TRBJ1-5 | - | TRBV7-3 | TGTGCCAGCAGCTCCGGGACAGGGGGCTATTTCAGAGGGCAGCCCCAGCATTTT | CASSSGTGGYFRGQPQHF
- | TRBJ2-2 | - | TRBV30 | TGTGCCTGGAACGGCCAGGGGAACACCGGGGAGCTGTTTTTT | CAWNGQGNTGELFF
- | TRBJ2-5 | - | TRBV4-1 | TGCGCCAGCAGCCAAGTGGGACTCGGGCAAGAGACCCAGTACTTC | CASSQVGLGQETQYF
- | TRBJ2-7 | - | TRBV7-6 | TGTGCCAGCAGCCCACGACAGGATCAGGCCTACGAGCAGTACTTC | CASSPRQDQAYEQYF
- | TRBJ1-1 | few | TRBV28 | TGTGCCAGCGCCCGGGGGGGGGAAGCTTTCTTT | CASARGGEAFF
- | TRBJ2-2 | few | TRBV11-3 | TGTGCCAGCAGCTTAGCAGACGGGGAGCTGTTTTTT | CASSLADGELFF
TRBD2 | TRBJ2-1 | - | TRBV5-1 | TGCGCCAGCAGCTTACCTTCCGGGACTAGCGGGGTCTACAATGAGCAGTTCTTC | CASSLPSGTSGVYNEQFF
- | TRBJ2-7 | - | TRBV7-9 | TGTGCCAGCAGCCCCGGACAGAACAAGGACTACGAGCAGTACTTC | CASSPGQNKDYEQYF
TRBD1 | TRBJ1-1 | once | TRBV19 | TGTGCCACCCGGGACAGTCTGAATCTGAACACTGAAGCTTTCTTT | CATRDSLNLNTEAFF
- | TRBJ1-3 | - | TRBV20-1 | TGCAGTGCGATACAGGGTAGCACCATATATTTT | CSAIQGSTIYF
TRBD1 | TRBJ1-1 | - | TRBV9 | TGTGCCAGCAGCTTCGAGGGGGCGCGGAGCACTGAAGCTTTCTTT | CASSFEGARSTEAFF
TRBD1 | TRBJ1-1 | - | TRBV6-6 | TGTGCCAGCAGTTACCGGCCAGGGGGCAACACTGAAGCTTTCTTT | CASSYRPGGNTEAFF
TRBD2 | TRBJ2-1 | few | TRBV23-1 | TGCGCCAGCAGTCATAAGCGGGGGCACTCCTACAATGAGCAGTTCTTC | CASSHKRGHSYNEQFF
- | TRBJ1-3 | - | TRBV5-1 | TGCGCCAGCAGCTTGGACGCTGGAAACACCATATATTTT | CASSLDAGNTIYF
- | TRBJ2-5 | - | TRBV6-1 | TGTGCCAGCAGCGCTAGGTCGTGGGGTGAGACCCAGTACTTC | CASSARSWGETQYF
TRBD1 | TRBJ2-1 | - | TRBV19 | TGTGCCAGTACAACCGGGACAGGGGGCAATGAGCAGTTCTTC | CASTTGTGGNEQFF
TRBD1 | TRBJ2-7 | - | TRBV14 | TGTGCCAGCAGCCAAGGGACAGGGGTGTTCTACGAGCAGTACTTC | CASSQGTGVFYEQYF
- | TRBJ2-3 | - | TRBV7-8 | TGTGCCAGCAGCTTAGGGAAAGGGTTAACAGATACGCAGTATTTT | CASSLGKGLTDTQYF
- | TRBJ2-2 | - | TRBV10-1 | TGCGCCAGCAGTGAGTCGGTCGAGGCCGGGGAGCTGTTTTTT | CASSESVEAGELFF
- | TRBJ2-2 | - | TRBV7-7 | TGTGCCAGCAGCTTGGGGCCAGGCAACACCGGGGAGCTGTTTTTT | CASSLGPGNTGELFF
TRBD1 | TRBJ1-1 | few | TRBV2 | TGTGCCAGCCTAGAGGACAGGGCAGACACTGAAGCTTTCTTT | CASLEDRADTEAFF
TRBD1 | TRBJ1-2 | - | TRBV7-2 | TGTGCCAGCAGCTCTCAACCGGGACAGGGTCTTAGGGGCTACACCTTC | CASSSQPGQGLRGYTF
- | TRBJ2-7 | - | TRBV5-4 | TGTGCCAGCAGCTTGGAGGGAGATTCCTACGAGCAGTACTTC | CASSLEGDSYEQYF
TRBD2 | TRBJ2-7 | - | TRBV27 | TGTGCCAGCAGTTTCAACGCCGGGACTAGCGGAGCCTACGAGCAGTACTTC | CASSFNAGTSGAYEQYF
- | TRBJ1-2 | - | TRBV5-4 | TGTGCCAGCAGCTTGGTCCAGGGACTCTATGGCTACACCTTC | CASSLVQGLYGYTF
- | TRBJ1-6 | - | TRBV4-2 | TGTGCCAGCAGCCAAGTTCAAGGACGGGCTGGGAATTCACCCCTCCACTTT | CASSQVQGRAGNSPLHF
- | TRBJ1-2 | once | TRBV6-6 | TGTGCCAGCAGAGACCCGGGACGGGATGGCTACACCTTC | CASRDPGRDGYTF
- | TRBJ2-3 | - | TRBV5-5 | TGTGCCAGCAGCCTAGGGGGGCCGGGGGATACGCAGTATTTT | CASSLGGPGDTQYF
TRBD1 | TRBJ2-1 | - | TRBV10-3 | TGTGCCATCAGCGCTCTATACAGGGGATTTAGTTACAATGAGCAGTTCTTC | CAISALYRGFSYNEQFF
- | TRBJ2-7 | - | TRBV7-9 | TGTGCCAGCAGCCCGTCCGGCGGAGGTTACGAGCAGTACTTC | CASSPSGGGYEQYF
- | TRBJ2-3 | - | TRBV10-3 | TGTGCCATCAGTGATATGACAGATACGCAGTATTTT | CAISDMTDTQYF
- | TRBJ1-5 | - | TRBV5-1 | TGCGCCAGCCTCTCCGACTCAGGCCCTAATCAGCCCCAGCATTTT | CASLSDSGPNQPQHF
- | TRBJ2-5 | few | TRBV6-1 | TGTGCCAGCAGTGAATTGGCCGGTTCCCAAGAGACCCAGTACTTC | CASSELAGSQETQYF
TRBD1 | TRBJ1-6 | - | TRBV12-5 | TGTGCTAGTGGTTTGGGACAGGGTTATTCACCCCTCCACTTT | CASGLGQGYSPLHF
- | TRBJ2-7 | - | TRBV18 | TGTGCCAGCTCACGGAGTGGTGGGGGCGAGCAGTACTTC | CASSRSGGGEQYF
- | TRBJ1-6 | - | TRBV4-1 | TGCGCCAGCAGCCAGAACATACAGGGTCCCTATTCACCCCTCCACTTT | CASSQNIQGPYSPLHF
TRBD1 | TRBJ1-4 | - | TRBV19 | TGTGCCAGTAGTATGGGACAGGGATCATATGAAAAACTGTTTTTT | CASSMGQGSYEKLFF
- | TRBJ2-5 | - | TRBV5-1 | TGCGCCAGCAGCTTGGCCGTAGGCCCGACCCAGTACTTC | CASSLAVGPTQYF
TRBD2 | TRBJ2-2 | few | TRBV9 | TGTGCCAGCAGCGTAGGGACTAGCCGTGGCACCGGGGAGCTGTTTTTT | CASSVGTSRGTGELFF
- | TRBJ2-7 | - | TRBV1 | TGCACCAGCAGCCAAGCGGGGACGATGCAGTACTTC | CTSSQAGTMQYF
TRBD1 | TRBJ2-7 | - | TRBV6-1 | TGTGCCAGCAGTGAATTTCTTAGGGGGCGAAGATACGAGCAGTACTTC | CASSEFLRGRRYEQYF
TRBD1 | TRBJ2-4 | once | TRBV4-2 | TGTGCCAGCAGCCACGAAGGGACAGAGGGGAACATTCAGTACTTC | CASSHEGTEGNIQYF
- | TRBJ1-2 | - | TRBV9 | TGTGCCAGCAGCGTAGATGGGGACGGCTACACCTTC | CASSVDGDGYTF
- | TRBJ2-5 | - | TRBV2 | TGTGCCAGCAGCGAACAGGGACACGGCCCGGAGACCCAGTACTTC | CASSEQGHGPETQYF